The 23 T cell receptor beta chains presented below share a single source sample, sequenced in a study of T cells in localized non-small cell lung cancer. Only in-frame clones appear in the TCRdb table, and some are missing; sequencing was by immunoSEQ multiplex PCR. This table has tens of thousands of clones, around 90% appearing once. This sample comprised peripheral blood, obtained before any cancer treatment. These TCRs come from a woman aged 35 to 70 with stage I squamous cell lung carcinoma.

CDR3 region: CASSLEPQETQYF. CDR3 in DNA: TGCGCCAGCAGCTTGGAACCCCAAGAGACCCAGTACTTC. The chain has TRBV5-1 and TRBJ2-5; D not resolved. The CDR3 loop spans 13 amino acids. Trimming removed 0 bases at V and 1 base at J, with 4 bases between. Germline V CDR1 and CDR2: SGHRS, YFSETQ. The whole variable domain, filled in from reference TRBV5-1 and TRBJ2-5, reads KAGVTQTPRYLIKTRGQQVTLSCSPISGHRSVSWYQQTPGQGLQFLFEYFSETQRNKGNFPGRFSGRQFSNSRSEMNVSTLELGDSALYLCASSLEPQETQYFGPGTRLLVL.

This clone was seen a single time. This sequence joins TRBV5-4 and TRBJ1-2; 8 nucleotides match TRBD1. The J segment lost 5 bases and the V segment lost 1 base, leaving 7 bases of the junction unmatched. The CDR3 has 15 residues. Germline V CDR1 and CDR2: SGHNT, YYREEE (reference sequence). This CDR3 reads CASSLQDRAAYGYTF. The CDR3, as DNA: TGTGCCAGCAGCTTGCAGGACAGGGCGGCGTATGGCTACACCTTC.

This chain links TRBV19 with TRBJ1-6; a possible D gene is TRBD1 (6 bases). The CDR3 has 19 residues. Germline CDR1 LNHDA, CDR2 SQIVND (reference sequence). V gave up 4 bases and J gave up 7 bases, with 26 bases separating them. CDR3 amino acids: CASSSIQGIGLSRNSPLHF. The CDR3 nucleotides read TGTGCCAGTAGTAGTATACAGGGCATTGGTTTGAGTCGGAATTCACCCCTCCACTTT.

The genes are TRBV19 and TRBJ1-1; D unresolved. The CDR3 has 13 amino acids. Trimming removed 9 bases from V and 5 bases from J, with 16 bases in between. In germline, CDR1 is LNHDA, CDR2 SQIVND (reference sequence). In DNA, the CDR3 is TGTGCCAGCGCGAGGTTGAGGGATACTGAAGCTTTCTTT. Translated: CASARLRDTEAFF.

The rearrangement joins TRBV29-1 to TRBJ2-5, with D perhaps TRBD1 or TRBD2 (7 bases each). CDR1 is SQVTM, CDR2 ANQGSEA, per germline. This CDR3 comprises 13 residues. The V end lost 7 bases, the J end lost 5 bases, and 17 bases lay between the germline ends. This CDR3 reads CSAAQGRGETQYF. The DNA for the CDR3 is TGCAGCGCGGCACAGGGGAGGGGGGAGACCCAGTACTTC.

V gene TRBV19 combines with J gene TRBJ1-5; D is possibly TRBD1 (6 bases). Germline values: CDR1 LNHDA, CDR2 SQIVND (reference sequence). V lost 2 bases, J lost 0 bases, and 11 bases lay in between. This CDR3 has 16 residues. In nucleotides, the CDR3 is TGTGCCAGTAGTATAAAGGACAGATATAGCAATCAGCCCCAGCATTTT. Encoded protein: CASSIKDRYSNQPQHF.

The gene calls are TRBV6-1 and TRBJ2-5, with D unclear. Germline V gene data show CDR1 as MNHNS and CDR2 as SASEGT. The CDR3 loop spans 15 amino acids. V was cut by 2 bases and J by 2 bases, with 12 bases left in between. CDR3: CASSEREVWQETQYF. The DNA of the CDR3 is TGTGCCAGCAGTGAAAGGGAAGTTTGGCAAGAGACCCAGTACTTC.

A few counts support this clone. The rearrangement uses TRBV30 and TRBJ1-2, with a tentative D call TRBD1 (5 bases). CDR1 GTSNPN and CDR2 SVGIG come from the germline V gene (reference sequence). V lost 5 bases, J lost 4 bases, and 11 bases lay in between. The CDR3 loop spans 12 amino acids. CDR3 in amino acids: CAWARQIYGYTF. The CDR3 coding sequence is TGTGCCTGGGCTCGACAGATCTATGGCTACACCTTC.

The chain carries TRBV9 and TRBJ1-1, with D tentatively TRBD1 (5 bases). V shed 0 bases and J shed 0 bases, with 12 bases lying between them. This CDR3 is 16 amino acids long. CDR1 and CDR2 from the germline V gene are SGDLS and YYNGEE. The DNA of the CDR3 is TGTGCCAGCAGCGTAGAGGGACGGCCATTGAACACTGAAGCTTTCTTT. It specifies CASSVEGRPLNTEAFF.

CDR3 sequence: CASSLGRRGNEQFF. CDR3 coding DNA: TGTGCCAGCAGCTTGGGTCGAAGGGGTAATGAGCAGTTCTTC. J is TRBJ2-1 and V is TRBV5-6, with TRBD1 as a possible D gene (5 bases). The germline V and J ends were trimmed by 0 bases and 7 bases, with 11 bases remaining between them. Germline loops: CDR1 SGHDT, CDR2 YYEEEE. This CDR3 comprises 14 residues.

This clone was recorded only once. The chain has TRBV6-1 and TRBJ1-2, with 7 nucleotides matching TRBD1. V was pared by 1 base and J by 4 bases, with 15 bases of the junction left unmatched. The CDR3 is 18 residues long. Germline CDR1 is MNHNS and CDR2 is SASEGT. The CDR3 coding sequence is TGTGCCAGCAGTGAAGAAAGGGGGCAGGTCAGGGGAGTCTATGGCTACACCTTC. As protein: CASSEERGQVRGVYGYTF.

The chain combines TRBV18 with TRBJ1-6, with 7 positions matching TRBD1. This CDR3 spans 14 amino acids. Unmatched junction bases numbered 8, after V lost 5 bases and J lost 10 bases. CDR1 is KGHSH, CDR2 LQKENI, per germline. The CDR3 DNA is TGTGCCAGCTCATCGGGACAGAGAAACTCACCCCTCCACTTT. As protein: CASSSGQRNSPLHF.

V gene TRBV9 combines with J gene TRBJ2-1; TRBD2 might be the D (6 bases). The CDR3 loop spans 16 amino acids. The V gene lost 4 bases and the J gene lost 0 bases, with 14 bases spanning the gap. In germline, CDR1 is SGDLS, CDR2 YYNGEE. This chain's CDR3 is CASSTGLTSSYNEQFF. The CDR3 region has the DNA TGTGCCAGCAGCACGGGACTTACGAGCTCCTACAATGAGCAGTTCTTC.

This chain joins TRBV28 and TRBJ1-2; TRBD1 might be the D (6 bases). Trimming took 11 bases from V and 7 from J, leaving 20 bases between them. The CDR3 length is 13 residues. Germline V gene sequence: CDR1 MDHEN, CDR2 SYDVKM. CDR3 bases: TGTGCCTCCCGAAAAGGAGGGGGTTTTGGCTACACCTTC. This translates into CASRKGGGFGYTF.

V and J are TRBV11-2 and TRBJ2-7, with 14 bases matching TRBD2. The CDR3 covers 17 residues. Trimming took 3 bases from V and 0 from J; bases not matched to a gene: 4. Germline V gene lookup returns CDR1 SGHAT and CDR2 FQNNGV. The CDR3, as DNA: TGTGCCAGCAGCTTGGGACTAGCGGGGGTGAGCTCCTACGAGCAGTACTTC. Protein: CASSLGLAGVSSYEQYF.

This clone turned up a few times. The chain joins TRBV6-1 to TRBJ2-2; tentative D call: TRBD2 (5 bases). Germline CDR1 is MNHNS and CDR2 is SASEGT. Trimming shortened V by 4 bases and J by 7 bases, and 10 bases separated the two germline ends. The CDR3 spans 13 residues. Here the CDR3 reads CASSGGGGGELFF. The DNA of the CDR3 is TGTGCCAGCAGTGGTGGAGGCGGCGGGGAGCTGTTTTTT.

The chain employs TRBV12-2 and TRBJ2-2; the table calls TRBD2, which could not be checked here. TRBV12-2 is designated a pseudogene. The CDR3 loop spans 20 amino acids. CDR3 sequence: CASRLLRTKPSTANTGELFF. In nucleotides, the CDR3 is TGTGCAAGTCGCTTGTTGCGGACTAAACCTTCGACCGCGAACACCGGGGAGCTGTTTTTT.

The rearrangement uses TRBV10-3 and TRBJ1-4; the D is unclear. The CDR3 is 13 amino acids. CDR1 is ENHRY and CDR2 is SYGVKD in the germline V gene. The ends were cut back, 4 bases at V and 8 bases at J, with 11 bases in the middle. CDR3 bases: TGTGCCATCAGTGTGGGCGGAACAGAAAAACTGTTTTTT. This encodes CAISVGGTEKLFF.

This chain links TRBV2 with TRBJ2-1, with 10 positions matching TRBD2. The CDR3 loop spans 14 amino acids. Germline CDR1 is SNHLY and CDR2 is FYNNEI. V shed 8 bases, J shed 8 bases, and the junction held 9 bases outside the gene matches. This CDR3 is CASSISGGRDEQFF. Here the CDR3 DNA reads TGTGCCAGCTCTATTAGCGGGGGGAGGGATGAGCAGTTCTTC.

The rearrangement links TRBV6-5 to TRBJ1-5; D may be TRBD1 (6 bases). The germline gives CDR1 MNHEY, CDR2 SVGAGI. With 5 bases removed from V and 6 bases from J, the gap between germline ends came to 14 bases. CDR3 length equals 14 residues. The CDR3 here is CASSRGYRGQPQHF. The CDR3 nucleotides read TGTGCCAGCAGTAGGGGGTATCGGGGTCAGCCCCAGCATTTT.

This rearrangement joins TRBV5-1 to TRBJ2-3; TRBD2 is a possible D gene (5 bases). The germline V gene encodes CDR1 SGHRS and CDR2 YFSETQ. The CDR3 is 13 amino acids. V lost 3 bases to trimming and J lost 4 bases, with 9 bases between them. In DNA form, the CDR3 reads TGCGCCAGCAGCTCCCGTAGCGCAGATACGCAGTATTTT. This sequence encodes CASSSRSADTQYF. The whole variable domain, remainder taken from reference TRBV5-1 and TRBJ2-3, is KAGVTQTPRYLIKTRGQQVTLSCSPISGHRSVSWYQQTPGQGLQFLFEYFSETQRNKGNFPGRFSGRQFSNSRSEMNVSTLELGDSALYLCASSSRSADTQYFGPGTRLTVL.

This sequence joins TRBV2 and TRBJ2-5; 9 nucleotides line up with TRBD2. With V trimmed by 10 bases and J by 1 base, 4 bases remained unmatched. The CDR3 is 13 residues long. Germline assignment: CDR1 SNHLY and CDR2 FYNNEI. DNA of the CDR3: TGTGCCATTTCGGGACTAGCCCAAGAGACCCAGTACTTC. Translating gives CAISGLAQETQYF.

The gene calls are TRBV6-6 and TRBJ1-3, with D perhaps matching TRBD1 (6 bases). The CDR3 is 15 amino acids. CDR1 MNHNY and CDR2 SVGAGI come from the germline V gene (reference sequence). V was trimmed by 2 bases and J by 0 bases, leaving 8 bases between them. CDR3 bases: TGTGCCAGCAGTTACCTCAGGGGCTCTGGAAACACCATATATTTT. Protein: CASSYLRGSGNTIYF.